These T cell receptor beta chains were read from a single sample in a study of somatic mutations in cytotoxic T cells in rheumatoid arthritis. The protocol was immunoSEQ multiplex PCR, while the TCRdb copy is restricted to in-frame clones and leaves out a portion. The data contain almost 20,000 clones, 85% to 90% of them singletons. The sequencing input was CD8+ T cells sorted from blood. Every receptor here comes from a man aged 40-49 years in good health. CDR3s include the opening cysteine and the closing phenylalanine or tryptophan. A D gene is named only where the DNA matches it firmly. The listing skips clone size in some rows; elsewhere it reads once, few, many or a size class.

TRBV10-2	.	TRBJ1-5	.	CASSGDRVFNQPQHF	TGCGCCAGCAGTGGTGATAGGGTGTTCAATCAGCCCCAGCATTTT
TRBV29-1	.	TRBJ1-3	.	CSGGEGSSGNTIYF	TGCAGCGGGGGAGAGGGGTCCTCTGGAAACACCATATATTTT
TRBV10-1	.	TRBJ2-1	.	CASSEFRAGSSYNEQFF	TGCGCCAGCAGTGAGTTCAGAGCGGGCAGCTCCTACAATGAGCAGTTCTTC
TRBV10-3	TRBD2	TRBJ2-7	few	CAITPSGAPYEQYF	TGTGCCATAACTCCTAGCGGGGCCCCCTACGAGCAGTACTTC
TRBV28	.	TRBJ1-2	few	CASSLTYGYTF	TGTGCCAGCAGCCTAACCTATGGCTACACCTTC
TRBV7-2	.	TRBJ2-7	.	CASSFLDGLSYEQYF	TGTGCCAGCAGCTTCCTCGACGGACTATCCTACGAGCAGTACTTC
TRBV27	.	TRBJ1-5	few	CASSPIDGGSNQPQHF	TGTGCCAGCAGTCCTATTGATGGGGGAAGCAATCAGCCCCAGCATTTT
TRBV9	.	TRBJ2-3	.	CASSVGGTDTQYF	TGTGCCAGCAGCGTAGGCGGCACAGATACGCAGTATTTT
TRBV9	.	TRBJ2-7	few	CASSVLASPEQYF	TGTGCCAGCAGCGTCCTGGCCTCTCCCGAGCAGTACTTC
TRBV7-2	.	TRBJ2-5	once	CASSDPDSQETQYF	TGTGCCAGCAGCGACCCGGACAGCCAAGAGACCCAGTACTTC
TRBV13	TRBD1	TRBJ1-3	.	CASSSRDRGDGNTIYF	TGTGCCAGCAGCTCCCGGGACAGGGGGGATGGAAACACCATATATTTT
TRBV5-1	TRBD1	TRBJ2-2	.	CASSPSGQGRVNTGELFF	TGCGCCAGCAGCCCGTCTGGACAGGGGAGGGTTAACACCGGGGAGCTGTTTTTT
TRBV6-6	.	TRBJ1-2	.	CASSYSTDYTF	TGTGCCAGCAGTTACTCGACCGACTACACCTTC
TRBV19	TRBD2	TRBJ2-7	.	CASSTSLAGLSYEQYF	TGTGCCAGTAGTACGTCTCTAGCGGGCCTCTCCTACGAGCAGTACTTC
TRBV9	.	TRBJ2-3	.	CASSVDDYNTQYF	TGTGCCAGCAGCGTAGACGACTACAATACGCAGTATTTT
TRBV27	.	TRBJ2-3	.	CASSPSGPGTDTQYF	TGTGCCAGCAGTCCCTCCGGACCGGGCACAGATACGCAGTATTTT
TRBV7-4	TRBD1	TRBJ1-2	.	CASSLVEGASGYTF	TGTGCCAGCAGCTTAGTAGAGGGGGCTAGTGGCTACACCTTC
TRBV6-4	.	TRBJ2-2	few	CASSDRDTGELFF	TGTGCCAGCAGTGACAGGGACACCGGGGAGCTGTTTTTT
TRBV9	TRBD2	TRBJ2-6	once	CASSVEGVAGTSGANVLTF	TGTGCCAGCAGCGTAGAGGGAGTAGCGGGGACCTCTGGGGCCAACGTCCTGACTTTC
TRBV4-1	TRBD1	TRBJ2-7	.	CASSQEAGQGAHEQYF	TGCGCCAGCAGCCAAGAGGCTGGGCAGGGGGCCCACGAGCAGTACTTC
TRBV5-7	TRBD1	TRBJ1-5	.	CASSPKPGQGAGQPQHF	TGTGCCAGCAGCCCGAAGCCGGGACAGGGGGCGGGTCAGCCCCAGCATTTT
TRBV19	.	TRBJ2-7	.	CASSSGSIDEQYF	TGTGCCAGTAGTTCGGGGTCGATAGACGAGCAGTACTTC